The 19 T cell receptor beta chains in this list originate from one sample, sequenced in a study of T cell clonality in common variable immunodeficiency. Data came from immunoSEQ multiplex PCR; TCRdb stores just in-frame clones and leaves some out. This repertoire holds around 50,000 clones, and none appear only once. Material for sequencing was peripheral blood mononuclear cells. These receptors were collected from a person aged 18 to 75 in good health.

The DNA read from the CDR3 is TGTGCCTGGGGGGGGTACCAAGGACCTGAG. It codes for CAWGGYQGPE. The CDR3 in full is CAWGGYQGPEQFF. The gene calls are TRBV30 and TRBJ2-1; possibly TRBD2 for D (6 bases). The CDR3 end falls 3 residues outside the read, so it is completed with the germline J gene. V lost 5 bases, J lost 9 bases, and 17 bases lay in between. Germline CDR1 reads GTSNPN; CDR2 reads SVGIG (reference sequence). CDR3 length: 13 amino acids.

A few counts support this clone. The covered CDR3 bases are TGTGCCTGGAGTGCCGGGACAGAAGAGACC. Its translation: CAWSAGTEET. The entire CDR3 protein is CAWSAGTEETYTF. The chain uses TRBV30 and TRBJ1-2, with TRBD1 identical over 7 bases. The sequenced fragment ends 3 residues before the CDR3 boundary, so the rest is inferred from the germline J gene. CDR1 GTSNPN and CDR2 SVGIG come from the germline V gene (reference sequence). The CDR3 has 13 residues.

Many counts were recorded for this clone. The sequenced fragment ends 3 residues before the CDR3 boundary, so the rest is inferred from the germline J gene. The chain uses TRBV7-9 and TRBJ1-1, with D possibly matching TRBD1 (5 bases). Trimming removed 5 bases at V and 7 bases at J, with 11 bases between. Per the germline V gene, CDR1 is SEHNR and CDR2 is FQNEAQ (reference sequence). CDR3 length equals 12 residues. CDR3 DNA (partial): TGTGCCAGCAGCCTGGGACTGGATGAA. As protein: CASSLGLDE. The CDR3 in its entirety is CASSLGLDEAFF. The whole variable domain, remainder taken from reference TRBV7-9 and TRBJ1-1, is DTGVSQNPRHKITKRGQNVTFRCDPISEHNRLYWYRQTLGQGPEFLTYFQNEAQLEKSRLLSDRFSAERPKGSFSTLEIQRTEQGDSAMYLCASSLGLDEAFFGQGTRLTVV.

This clone was counted between two and nine times. The missing CDR3 end, 3 residues past where the read stops, is filled in from the germline J gene. This chain links TRBV18 with TRBJ2-4; D is ambiguous. This CDR3 is 15 amino acids long. Germline V gene data show CDR1 as KGHSH and CDR2 as LQKENI. CDR3 sequence: CASSPPIGSVNGQYF. CDR3 DNA (partial): TGTGCCAGCTCACCGCCGATCGGGTCAGTAAATGGT.

The sample holds many counts of this clone. The read stops 3 residues short of the end of the CDR3; the missing end is completed from the germline J gene. V usage is TRBV6-1 and J usage is TRBJ2-4, with D unclear. Germline V gene sequence: CDR1 MNHNS, CDR2 SASEGT. CDR3 length: 17 residues. V lost 0 bases, J lost 0 bases, and 12 bases lay in between. The CDR3 reads CASSEAPEPIAKNIQYF. The CDR3 DNA, read in part, is TGTGCCAGCAGTGAAGCGCCAGAACCAATAGCCAAAAACATT.

This clone has a count of ten or more. Sequencing ends 3 residues short of the CDR3 end; the germline J gene provides the rest. This chain connects TRBV20-1 to TRBJ2-5; 9 bases match TRBD2. The CDR3 is 15 amino acids. The J segment lost 4 bases and the V segment lost 6 bases, leaving 12 bases of the junction unmatched. Germline-derived CDR1 and CDR2 are DFQATT and SNEGSKA (reference sequence). CDR3 DNA, as far as it was read: TGCAGTGCAAAACCCTCGGGTAGCGGGAGAGAGACC. Residues: CSAKPSGSGRET. The entire CDR3 protein is CSAKPSGSGRETQYF.

This clone was recorded at least ten times. The read is 3 residues too short to cover the CDR3 end, so that end is filled in from the germline J gene. The V and J genes are TRBV6-2 or TRBV6-3 and TRBJ1-2; 7 bases are shared with TRBD1. CDR3 length: 14 amino acids. The V gene's germline CDR1 is MNHEY and CDR2 SVGEGT. V lost 2 bases and J lost 5; bases outside the gene matches: 5. This CDR3 is CASSYLTGNYGYTF. Partial CDR3 DNA: TGTGCCAGCAGTTACCTGACAGGGAATTATGGC.

This clone was recorded at least ten times. The read falls 3 residues short of the CDR3 end, and the missing part is taken from the germline J gene. The chain is built from TRBV20-1 and TRBJ1-4, with 9 bases lining up with TRBD1. V shed 3 bases and J 5 bases; nucleotides not matched to a gene: 4. This CDR3 is built from 14 residues. Germline CDR1 and CDR2: DFQATT and SNEGSKA (reference sequence). CDR3 DNA (partial): TGCAGTGCTAGGGCCGGGACAGGGAATGAAAAA. Protein product: CSARAGTGNEK. The full CDR3 protein is CSARAGTGNEKLFF.

This clone was seen repeatedly, ten times or more. The sequence runs out 3 residues before the end of the CDR3; the remainder is reconstructed from the germline J gene. The chain is built from TRBV19 and TRBJ2-1; D perhaps matches TRBD1 (6 bases). The CDR3 contains 15 residues. V was pared by 6 bases and J by 0 bases, with 12 bases between. Germline CDR1 reads LNHDA; CDR2 reads SQIVND (reference sequence). The part of the CDR3 DNA that was read is TGTGCCAGTAGGGGACACTTTGGCTCCTACAATGAG. This gives the protein CASRGHFGSYNE. The whole CDR3 sequence is CASRGHFGSYNEQFF.

This clone has a count of ten or more. The CDR3 end is not reached by the read, which stops 3 residues before it; the germline J gene fills it in. The chain is built from TRBV5-1 and TRBJ1-6, with TRBD1 as a possible D gene (6 bases). CDR3 length: 13 amino acids. CDR1 is SGHRS and CDR2 is YFSETQ in the germline V gene. The V end lost 7 bases, the J end lost 3 bases, and 8 bases lay between the germline ends. CDR3 sequence: CASGQFYNSPLHF. CDR3 DNA, as far as it was read: TGCGCCAGCGGACAGTTCTATAATTCACCC.

This clone was observed many times. The read finishes 3 residues shy of the CDR3 end, and the germline J gene is used to complete it. This sequence joins TRBV19 and TRBJ2-7; 9 bases agree with TRBD1. With 3 bases clipped from V and 2 bases from J, the junction kept 5 bases outside the gene matches. CDR1 LNHDA and CDR2 SQIVND come from the germline V gene (reference sequence). The CDR3 consists of 15 residues. Incomplete CDR3 DNA: TGTGCCAGTAGTATTGGGACAGGGTTGCCCTACGAG. This translates into CASSIGTGLPYE. The whole CDR3 sequence is CASSIGTGLPYEQYF.

A word on this clone: Sequencing ends 3 residues short of the CDR3 end; the germline J gene provides the rest. The V and J genes are TRBV5-1 and TRBJ2-3; D unclear. Germline CDR1 and CDR2: SGHRS and YFSETQ. The CDR3 covers 13 residues. The germline V and J ends were trimmed by 2 bases and 1 base, with 5 bases remaining between them. The part of the CDR3 DNA that was read is TGCGCCAGCAGCTTCCCTGGCACAGATACG. This translates into CASSFPGTDT. The entire CDR3 protein reads CASSFPGTDTQYF.

This clone was seen repeatedly, ten times or more. From the germline J gene comes the end of the CDR3, since the read stops 3 residues before it. The chain is built from TRBV19 and TRBJ1-2; weak D call: TRBD1 (5 bases). Germline V CDR1 and CDR2: LNHDA, SQIVND (reference sequence). V was cut by 11 bases and J by 5 bases, with 12 bases left in between. This CDR3 region has 11 residues. CDR3 loop: CAARGVYGYTF. CDR3 DNA (partial): TGTGCCGCGCGGGGGGTATATGGC.

This clone was detected many times. From the germline J gene comes the end of the CDR3, since the read stops 3 residues before it. V and J are TRBV6-2 or TRBV6-3 and TRBJ2-6, with TRBD1 as a possible D gene (5 bases). Trimming shortened V by 11 bases and J by 0 bases, and 14 bases separated the two germline ends. The CDR3 totals 15 residues. CDR1 and CDR2 (germline): MNHEY, SVGEGT. This CDR3 reads CAGAAVGSGANVLTF. The part of the CDR3 DNA that was read is TGTGCCGGGGCCGCAGTGGGCTCTGGGGCCAACGTC.

This clone was recorded many times. The missing CDR3 end, 3 residues past where the read stops, is filled in from the germline J gene. The chain carries TRBV4-2 and TRBJ2-3; TRBD2 might be the D (5 bases). V lost 3 bases and J 2 bases, leaving 18 bases between the germline ends. The CDR3 runs to 17 residues. CDR1 and CDR2 (germline): LGHNA, YNFKEQ. CDR3 bases read: TGTGCCAGCAGCCACGACGGTAACCCGCGGGCCACAGATACG. This sequence encodes CASSHDGNPRATDT. The full-length CDR3 reads as CASSHDGNPRATDTQYF.

This clone came up a few times. The missing CDR3 end, 3 residues past where the read stops, is filled in from the germline J gene. The rearrangement joins TRBV19 to TRBJ1-1; 8 positions agree with TRBD1. CDR3 length: 17 amino acids. After removal of 6 bases from V and 1 base from J, the junction contained 13 bases not matched to a gene. Germline assignment: CDR1 LNHDA and CDR2 SQIVND (reference sequence). This chain's CDR3 is CASSRMATGARNTEAFF. The DNA read from the CDR3 is TGTGCCAGTAGCAGGATGGCGACAGGGGCTAGGAACACTGAA.

This clone was counted at least ten times. The read terminates 3 residues ahead of where the CDR3 ends, so the germline J gene completes it. V and J are TRBV10-1 and TRBJ2-7; D unresolved. This CDR3 contains 12 residues. Germline V gene data show CDR1 as WNHNN and CDR2 as SYGVQD (reference sequence). Trimming removed 2 bases at V and 3 bases at J, with 5 bases between. The CDR3 protein is CASSEGSYEQYF. CDR3 DNA, as far as it was read: TGCGCCAGCAGTGAGGGCAGCTACGAG.

The CDR3 sequence: CASSVASGVTEAFF. CDR3 DNA, as far as it was read: TGTGCCAGCAGCGTGGCCTCGGGGGTCACTGAA. The V and J genes are TRBV7-9 and TRBJ1-1, with a tentative D call TRBD1 (5 bases). The sequence runs out 3 residues before the end of the CDR3; the remainder is reconstructed from the germline J gene. In germline, CDR1 is SEHNR, CDR2 FQNEAQ (reference sequence). This CDR3 has 14 residues. V was pared by 5 bases and J by 4 bases, with 14 bases between.

This clone was detected many times. The read falls 3 residues short of the CDR3 end, and the missing part is taken from the germline J gene. V is TRBV30 and J is TRBJ1-1; no clear D. Trimming removed 7 bases at V and 7 bases at J, with 22 bases between. CDR1 and CDR2 from the germline V gene are GTSNPN and SVGIG (reference sequence). This CDR3 comprises 14 residues. CDR3 protein: CASSDLQLAVEAFF. The CDR3 bases that were read are TGTGCCTCATCAGATCTACAGTTGGCCGTTGAA.